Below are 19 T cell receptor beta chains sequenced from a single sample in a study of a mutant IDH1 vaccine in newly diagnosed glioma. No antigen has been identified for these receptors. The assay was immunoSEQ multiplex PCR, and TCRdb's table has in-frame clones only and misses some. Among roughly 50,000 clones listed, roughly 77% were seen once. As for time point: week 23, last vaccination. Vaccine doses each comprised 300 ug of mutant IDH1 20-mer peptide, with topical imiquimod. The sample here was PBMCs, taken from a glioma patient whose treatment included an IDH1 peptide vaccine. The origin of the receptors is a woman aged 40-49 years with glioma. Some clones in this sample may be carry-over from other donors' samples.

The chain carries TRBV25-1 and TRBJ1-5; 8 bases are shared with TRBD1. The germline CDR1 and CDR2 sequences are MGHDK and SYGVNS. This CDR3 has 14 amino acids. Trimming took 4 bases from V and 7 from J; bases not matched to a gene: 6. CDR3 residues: CASSAQGAGQPQHF. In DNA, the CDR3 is TGTGCCAGCAGTGCCCAGGGGGCTGGGCAGCCCCAGCATTTT.

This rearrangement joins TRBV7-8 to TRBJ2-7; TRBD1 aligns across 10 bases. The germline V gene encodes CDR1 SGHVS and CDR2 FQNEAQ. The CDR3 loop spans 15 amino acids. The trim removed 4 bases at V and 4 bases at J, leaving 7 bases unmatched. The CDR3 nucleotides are TGTGCCAGCAGCTCCCCGACAGGGGGCGGGTACGAGCAGTACTTC. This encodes CASSSPTGGGYEQYF.

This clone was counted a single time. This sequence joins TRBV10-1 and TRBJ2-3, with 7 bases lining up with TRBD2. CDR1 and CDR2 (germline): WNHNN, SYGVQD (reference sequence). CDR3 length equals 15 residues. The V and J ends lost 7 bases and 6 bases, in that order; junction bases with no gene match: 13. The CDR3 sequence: CASNGGTSPSDTQYF. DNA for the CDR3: TGCGCCAGCAACGGGGGGACTTCCCCCTCCGATACGCAGTATTTT.

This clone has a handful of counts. CDR3 protein: CASSPGGREEFF. CDR3 sequence (DNA): TGTGCCAGCAGCCCGGGTGGGAGGGAGGAGTTCTTC. The chain uses TRBV7-2 and TRBJ2-1, with 7 bases fitting TRBD2. The CDR3 is made up of 12 amino acids. Trimming took 5 bases from V and 14 from J; bases not matched to a gene: 9. CDR1 is SGHTA, CDR2 FQGNSA, per germline.

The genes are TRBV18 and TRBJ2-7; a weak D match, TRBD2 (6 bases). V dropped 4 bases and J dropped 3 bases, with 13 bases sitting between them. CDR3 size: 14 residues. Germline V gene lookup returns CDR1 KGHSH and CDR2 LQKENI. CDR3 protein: CASSLRDDDYEQYF. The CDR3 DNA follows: TGTGCCAGCTCACTGCGGGACGATGACTACGAGCAGTACTTC.

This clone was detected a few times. CDR3 in amino acids: CSVVLSYEQYF. As DNA, the CDR3 is TGCAGCGTTGTTTTAAGTTACGAGCAGTACTTC. The chain joins TRBV29-1 to TRBJ2-7; no definite D call. Germline V CDR1 and CDR2: SQVTM, ANQGSEA. The CDR3 is 11 amino acids. V was trimmed by 4 bases and J by 4 bases, leaving 8 bases between them.

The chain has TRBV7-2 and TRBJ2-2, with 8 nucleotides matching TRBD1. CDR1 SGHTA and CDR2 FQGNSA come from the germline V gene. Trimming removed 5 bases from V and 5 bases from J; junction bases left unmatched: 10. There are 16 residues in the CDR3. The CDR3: CASSHSPTGVTGELFF. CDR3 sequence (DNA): TGTGCCAGCAGCCATTCTCCGACAGGGGTTACCGGGGAGCTGTTTTTT.

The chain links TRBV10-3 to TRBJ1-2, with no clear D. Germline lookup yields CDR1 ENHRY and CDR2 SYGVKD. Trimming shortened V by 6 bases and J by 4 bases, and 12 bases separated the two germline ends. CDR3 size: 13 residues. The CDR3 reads CAISEGVGYGYTF. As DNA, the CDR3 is TGTGCCATCAGCGAGGGTGTAGGCTATGGCTACACCTTC.

The CDR3 loop is CASSLRAGIRANEKLFF. The CDR3 nucleotides read TGTGCCAGCAGCTTGAGGGCAGGGATCCGGGCTAATGAAAAACTGTTTTTT. The chain uses TRBV5-6 and TRBJ1-4; the D gene is possibly TRBD1 (5 bases). This CDR3 is built from 17 residues. The V end was cut by 1 base, the J end by 3 bases, with 16 bases between. Germline lookup yields CDR1 SGHDT and CDR2 YYEEEE. The full variable domain, completed using reference TRBV5-6 and TRBJ1-4, is DAGVTQSPTHLIKTRGQQVTLRCSPKSGHDTVSWYQQALGQGPQFIFQYYEEEERQRGNFPDRFSGHQFPNYSSELNVNALLLGDSALYLCASSLRAGIRANEKLFFGSGTQLSVL.

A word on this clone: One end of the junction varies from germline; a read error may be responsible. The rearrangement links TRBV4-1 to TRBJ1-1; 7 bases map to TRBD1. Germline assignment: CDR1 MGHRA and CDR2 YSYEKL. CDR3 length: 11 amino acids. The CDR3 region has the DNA TGCGCCAGCAGCCGAGGGGACAGACCCTTTTTT. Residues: CASSRGDRPFF.

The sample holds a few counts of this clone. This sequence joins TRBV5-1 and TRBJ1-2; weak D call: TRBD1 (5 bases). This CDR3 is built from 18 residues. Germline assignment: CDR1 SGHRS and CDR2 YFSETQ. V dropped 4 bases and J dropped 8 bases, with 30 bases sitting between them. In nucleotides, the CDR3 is TGCGCCAGCAGCCCGGGGAGGCCTGATCAGGGCAGACTGATCGGCTACACCTTC. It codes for CASSPGRPDQGRLIGYTF.

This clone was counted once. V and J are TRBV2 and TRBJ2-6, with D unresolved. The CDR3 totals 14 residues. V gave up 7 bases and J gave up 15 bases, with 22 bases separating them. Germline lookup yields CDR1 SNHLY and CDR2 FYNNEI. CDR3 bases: TGTGCCAGCATCTTGGAAGTGGGCTTAGGCGACCTGACTTTC. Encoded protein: CASILEVGLGDLTF.

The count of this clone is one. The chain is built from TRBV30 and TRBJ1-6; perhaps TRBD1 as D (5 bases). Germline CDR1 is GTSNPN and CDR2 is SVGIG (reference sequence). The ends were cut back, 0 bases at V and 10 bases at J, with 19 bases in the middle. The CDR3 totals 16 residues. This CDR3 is CAWSVPSPLRQSPLHF. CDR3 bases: TGTGCCTGGAGTGTACCGAGTCCCCTTAGACAGTCACCCCTCCACTTT. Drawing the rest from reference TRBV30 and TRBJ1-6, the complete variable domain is SQTIHQWPATLVQPVGSPLSLECTVEGTSNPNLYWYRQAAGRGLQLLFYSVGIGQISSEVPQNLSASRPQDRQFILSSKKLLLSDSGFYLCAWSVPSPLRQSPLHFGNGTRLTVT.

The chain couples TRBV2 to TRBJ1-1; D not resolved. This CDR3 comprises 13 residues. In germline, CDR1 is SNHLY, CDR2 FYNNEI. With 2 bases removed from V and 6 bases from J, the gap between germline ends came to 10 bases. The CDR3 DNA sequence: TGTGCCAGCAGTGAACTCGGTCGGCCTGAAGCTTTCTTT. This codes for CASSELGRPEAFF.

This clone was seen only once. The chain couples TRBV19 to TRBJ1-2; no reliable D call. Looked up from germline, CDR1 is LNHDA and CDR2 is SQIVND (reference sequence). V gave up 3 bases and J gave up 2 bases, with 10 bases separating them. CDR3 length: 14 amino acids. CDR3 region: CASSIASLNYGYTF. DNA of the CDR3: TGTGCCAGTAGTATTGCGTCGTTGAACTATGGCTACACCTTC.

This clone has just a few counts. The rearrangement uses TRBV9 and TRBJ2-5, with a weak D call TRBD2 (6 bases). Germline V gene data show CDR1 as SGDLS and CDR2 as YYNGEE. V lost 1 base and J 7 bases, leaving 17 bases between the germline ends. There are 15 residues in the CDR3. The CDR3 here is CASSVLALDPGTQYF. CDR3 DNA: TGTGCCAGCAGCGTACTAGCGCTAGACCCAGGGACCCAGTACTTC. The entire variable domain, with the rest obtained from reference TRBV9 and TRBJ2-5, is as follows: DSGVTQTPKHLITATGQRVTLRCSPRSGDLSVYWYQQSLDQGLQFLIQYYNGEERAKGNILERFSAQQFPDLHSELNLSSLELGDSALYFCASSVLALDPGTQYFGPGTRLLVL.

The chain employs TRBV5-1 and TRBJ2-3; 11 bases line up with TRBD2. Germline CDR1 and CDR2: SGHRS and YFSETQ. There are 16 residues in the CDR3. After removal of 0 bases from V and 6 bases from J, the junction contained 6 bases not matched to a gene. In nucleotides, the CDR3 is TGCGCCAGCAGCTTGGACCTAGCGGGGGGTTCGGATACGCAGTATTTT. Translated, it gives CASSLDLAGGSDTQYF.

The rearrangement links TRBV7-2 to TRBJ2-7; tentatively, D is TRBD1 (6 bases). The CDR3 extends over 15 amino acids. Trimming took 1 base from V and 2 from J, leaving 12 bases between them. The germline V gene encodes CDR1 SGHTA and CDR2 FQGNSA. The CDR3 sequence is CASSLVQGTTYEQYF. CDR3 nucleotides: TGTGCCAGCAGCTTAGTCCAGGGGACAACCTACGAGCAGTACTTC.

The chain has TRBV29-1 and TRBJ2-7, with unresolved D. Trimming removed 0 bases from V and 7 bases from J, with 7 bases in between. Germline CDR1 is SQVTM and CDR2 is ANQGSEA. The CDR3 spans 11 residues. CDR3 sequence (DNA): TGCAGCGTTGAAGACCCCCCGGAGCAGTACTTC. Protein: CSVEDPPEQYF.